This T cell receptor beta chain was sequenced in a study of cytomegalovirus exposure and HLA in healthy donors. Background on the study: The approximately 680 first-cohort repertoires and the roughly 120 validation repertoires shared the same platform, a later analysis reported. Regarding the study as a whole: Three chains linked to CMV were shown in vitro to be specific for CMV antigens. Rarity marked most TCR sequences, yet some public TCRs occurred in many donors.

It was the approximately 130-subject validation cohort, separate from the approximately 700-subject first cohort, to which the donors belonged. The V gene end was trimmed by 1 base and the J gene end by 4 bases; junction bases not matched to a gene: 7. The CDR3 sequence is 16 residues long. Germline CDR1 reads SGHDT; CDR2 reads YYEEEE. In the case of this clone: The antigen remains unidentified.

TCRdb keeps only in-frame clones here, not all; method: immunoSEQ multiplex PCR. The sample lists about 160,000 clones, 75% to 90% seen once, with 2% to 2.5% in the top ten. The TCR was taken from a woman aged 18-29 years in good health and CMV-seronegative. The sample consisted of PBMCs. The V and J genes are TRBV5-6 and TRBJ2-7; 11 bases match TRBD2. Here the CDR3 DNA reads TGTGCCAGCAGCTTGTATACGACTAGCGGGAAATACGAGCAGTACTTC. It is translated as CASSLYTTSGKYEQYF.